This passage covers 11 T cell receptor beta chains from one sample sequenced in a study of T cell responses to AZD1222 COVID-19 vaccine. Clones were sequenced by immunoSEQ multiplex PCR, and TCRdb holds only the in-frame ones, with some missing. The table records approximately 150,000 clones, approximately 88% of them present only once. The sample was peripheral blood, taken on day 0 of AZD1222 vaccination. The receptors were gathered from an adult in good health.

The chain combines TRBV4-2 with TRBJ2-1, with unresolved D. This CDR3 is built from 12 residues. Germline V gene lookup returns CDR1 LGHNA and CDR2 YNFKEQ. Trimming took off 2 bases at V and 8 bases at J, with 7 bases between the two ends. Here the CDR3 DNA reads TGTGCCAGCAGCCAACATGACCATGAGCAGTTCTTC. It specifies CASSQHDHEQFF.

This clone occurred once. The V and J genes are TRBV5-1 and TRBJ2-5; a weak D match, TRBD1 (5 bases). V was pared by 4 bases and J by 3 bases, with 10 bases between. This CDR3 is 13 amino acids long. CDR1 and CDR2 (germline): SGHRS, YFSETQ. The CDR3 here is CASSETVEETQYF. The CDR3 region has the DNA TGCGCCAGCAGCGAGACAGTGGAAGAGACCCAGTACTTC.

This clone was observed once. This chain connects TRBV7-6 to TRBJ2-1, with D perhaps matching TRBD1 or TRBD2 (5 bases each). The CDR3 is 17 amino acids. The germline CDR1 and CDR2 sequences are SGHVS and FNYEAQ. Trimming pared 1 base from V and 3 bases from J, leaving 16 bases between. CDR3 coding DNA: TGTGCCAGCAGCTTAGGTTCTTCGGGACGTCGCTACAATGAGCAGTTCTTC. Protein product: CASSLGSSGRRYNEQFF.

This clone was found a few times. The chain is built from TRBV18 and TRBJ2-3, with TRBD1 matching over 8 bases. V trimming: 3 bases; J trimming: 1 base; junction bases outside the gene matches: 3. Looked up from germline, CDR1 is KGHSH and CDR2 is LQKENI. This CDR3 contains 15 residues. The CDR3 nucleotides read TGTGCCAGCTCACCTCTGGGACAGGGCACAGATACGCAGTATTTT. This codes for CASSPLGQGTDTQYF.

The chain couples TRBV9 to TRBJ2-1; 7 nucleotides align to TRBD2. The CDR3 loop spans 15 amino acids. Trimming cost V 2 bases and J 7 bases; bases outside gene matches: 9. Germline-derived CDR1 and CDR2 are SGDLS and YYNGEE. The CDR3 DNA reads TGTGCCAGCAGCGTGAGCGGGACTACCCTGAATGAGCAGTTCTTC. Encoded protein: CASSVSGTTLNEQFF.

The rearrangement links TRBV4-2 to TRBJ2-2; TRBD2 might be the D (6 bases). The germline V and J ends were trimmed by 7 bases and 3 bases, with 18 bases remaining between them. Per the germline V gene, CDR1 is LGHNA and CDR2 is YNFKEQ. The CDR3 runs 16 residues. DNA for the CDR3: TGTGCCAGCAACTCGGGAGAGGTGACTGACACCGGGGAGCTGTTTTTT. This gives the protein CASNSGEVTDTGELFF.

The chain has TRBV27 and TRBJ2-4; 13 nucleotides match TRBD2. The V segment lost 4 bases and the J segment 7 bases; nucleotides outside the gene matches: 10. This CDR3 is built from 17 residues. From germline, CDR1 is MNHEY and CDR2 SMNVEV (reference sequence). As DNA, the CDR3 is TGTGCCAGCAGTTCCTGGACTAGCGGGAGAGGGGGGAACATTCAGTACTTC. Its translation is CASSSWTSGRGGNIQYF.

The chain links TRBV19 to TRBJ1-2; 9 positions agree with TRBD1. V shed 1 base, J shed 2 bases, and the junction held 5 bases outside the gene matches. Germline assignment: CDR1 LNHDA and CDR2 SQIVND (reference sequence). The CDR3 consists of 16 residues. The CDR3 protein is CASSIAGTGTNYGYTF. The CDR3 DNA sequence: TGTGCCAGTAGTATAGCCGGGACAGGGACGAACTATGGCTACACCTTC.

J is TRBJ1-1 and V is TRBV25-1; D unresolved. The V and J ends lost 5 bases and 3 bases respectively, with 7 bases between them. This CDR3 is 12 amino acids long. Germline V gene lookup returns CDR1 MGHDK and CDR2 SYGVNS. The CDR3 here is CASSNGHTEAFF. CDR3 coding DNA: TGTGCCAGCAGTAATGGGCACACTGAAGCTTTCTTT.

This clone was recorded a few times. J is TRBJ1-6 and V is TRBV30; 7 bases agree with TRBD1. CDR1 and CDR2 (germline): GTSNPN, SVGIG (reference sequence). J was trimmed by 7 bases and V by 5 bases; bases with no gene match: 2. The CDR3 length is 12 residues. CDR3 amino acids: CAWDRANSPLHF. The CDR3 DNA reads TGTGCCTGGGACAGGGCGAATTCACCCCTCCACTTT.

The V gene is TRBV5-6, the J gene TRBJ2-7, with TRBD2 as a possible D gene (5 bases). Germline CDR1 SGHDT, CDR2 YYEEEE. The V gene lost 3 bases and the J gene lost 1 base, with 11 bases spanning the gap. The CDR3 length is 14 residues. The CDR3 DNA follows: TGTGCCAGCAGCTACACCCAGCGGTCCTACGAGCAGTACTTC. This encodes CASSYTQRSYEQYF.